The 15 T cell receptor beta chains below were found in one sample sequenced in a study of Ad26.COV2.S vaccination and SARS-CoV-2 variants. TCRdb keeps only in-frame clones here, not all; method: immunoSEQ multiplex PCR. The sample records just over 350,000 clones, about 91% being singletons. The starting material was peripheral blood, obtained after recovery from COVID-19. These receptors originate from a human donor who had recovered from COVID-19.

This sequence joins TRBV5-6 and TRBJ1-5, with TRBD1 as a possible D gene (6 bases). V was shortened by 3 bases and J by 2 bases, with 15 bases between the two germline ends. Germline CDR1 and CDR2: SGHDT and YYEEEE. The CDR3 consists of 16 residues. As DNA, the CDR3 is TGTGCCAGCAGCTCCGGGCAGGGGATGCGCAATCAGCCCCAGCATTTT. It yields the protein CASSSGQGMRNQPQHF.

The J gene is TRBJ2-7, the V gene TRBV19; D might be TRBD1 or TRBD2, each matching 5 bases. Germline V gives CDR1 LNHDA, CDR2 SQIVND (reference sequence). With 4 bases removed from V and 7 bases from J, the gap between germline ends came to 14 bases. The CDR3 sequence is 13 residues long. The CDR3: CASSTGTPREQYF. CDR3 nucleotides: TGTGCCAGTAGTACGGGGACCCCTCGGGAGCAGTACTTC.

The chain combines TRBV28 with TRBJ1-1; D unclear. CDR3 length: 12 amino acids. Trimming stripped 6 bases from V and 5 bases from J, with 10 bases between. CDR1 is MDHEN and CDR2 is SYDVKM in the germline V gene. The CDR3, as DNA: TGTGCCAGCAGGTTGGGGAGGACTGAAGCTTTCTTT. This sequence encodes CASRLGRTEAFF.

This chain links TRBV6-5 with TRBJ2-3; 9 nucleotides line up with TRBD1. The CDR3 runs 11 residues. Germline CDR1 is MNHEY and CDR2 is SVGAGI. V shed 8 bases, J shed 8 bases, and the junction held 2 bases outside the gene matches. CDR3 sequence reads: CASSTGGTQYF. The CDR3, as DNA: TGTGCCAGCTCGACAGGGGGTACGCAGTATTTT.

This rearrangement joins TRBV19 to TRBJ2-7; D is possibly TRBD1 (7 bases). The CDR3 length is 17 residues. V was shortened by 0 bases and J by 0 bases, with 15 bases between the two germline ends. Germline values: CDR1 LNHDA, CDR2 SQIVND (reference sequence). In nucleotides, the CDR3 is TGTGCCAGTAGTATAGATCTTCCAGGGGGGACCTCCTACGAGCAGTACTTC. It specifies CASSIDLPGGTSYEQYF.

V gene TRBV29-1 combines with J gene TRBJ2-5; TRBD2 is a possible D gene (6 bases). Deletions cut 3 bases from V and 2 bases from J, with 7 bases between. This CDR3 is built from 12 residues. The germline V gene encodes CDR1 SQVTM and CDR2 ANQGSEA. The CDR3 spells CSVDGGQETQYF. The CDR3 region has the DNA TGCAGCGTTGATGGGGGGCAAGAGACCCAGTACTTC.

The gene calls are TRBV18 and TRBJ2-3, with 9 bases lining up with TRBD2. The trim removed 2 bases at V and 2 bases at J, leaving 8 bases unmatched. Germline CDR1 KGHSH, CDR2 LQKENI. This CDR3 is 17 amino acids long. CDR3 amino acids: CASSPFALAGNTDTQYF. For the CDR3, the DNA is TGTGCCAGCTCACCATTCGCCCTAGCGGGGAACACAGATACGCAGTATTTT. Variable domain in full (rest from reference TRBV18 and TRBJ2-3): NAGVMQNPRHLVRRRGQEARLRCSPMKGHSHVYWYRQLPEEGLKFMVYLQKENIIDESGMPKERFSAEFPKEGPSILRIQQVVRGDSAAYFCASSPFALAGNTDTQYFGPGTRLTVL.

The V and J genes are TRBV29-1 and TRBJ1-1; no firm D call. Trimming pared 4 bases from V and 1 base from J, leaving 7 bases between. The length of the CDR3 is 12 residues. Germline CDR1 reads SQVTM; CDR2 reads ANQGSEA. CDR3 region: CSVVEGNTEAFF. The DNA of the CDR3 is TGCAGCGTTGTGGAGGGGAACACTGAAGCTTTCTTT.

V usage is TRBV14 and J usage is TRBJ1-1; 7 positions match TRBD1. There are 18 residues in the CDR3. V dropped 1 base and J dropped 0; count of bases not matched to a gene: 11. Looked up from germline, CDR1 is SGHDN and CDR2 is FVKESK. The CDR3 DNA sequence: TGTGCCAGCAGCCAAGGTTTCAGGGGGTTAGCGATGAACACTGAAGCTTTCTTT. This gives the protein CASSQGFRGLAMNTEAFF.

V gene TRBV14 combines with J gene TRBJ1-1; no definite D call. V dropped 1 base and J dropped 8 bases, with 17 bases sitting between them. Germline-derived CDR1 and CDR2 are SGHDN and FVKESK. The CDR3 is made up of 15 amino acids. CDR3 bases: TGTGCCAGCAGCCAAGGGGTCGTCCCTTTGGTCGAAGCTTTCTTT. Residues: CASSQGVVPLVEAFF.

This sequence joins TRBV7-9 and TRBJ2-5; TRBD2 matches at 9 bases. V was pared by 5 bases and J by 4 bases, with 5 bases of the junction left unmatched. The CDR3 runs to 14 residues. Per the germline V gene, CDR1 is SEHNR and CDR2 is FQNEAQ (reference sequence). This chain's CDR3 is CASSRAGGGETQYF. The CDR3 nucleotides read TGTGCCAGCAGCCGAGCGGGGGGCGGAGAGACCCAGTACTTC.

This chain joins TRBV3-1 (or the pseudogene TRBV3-2) and TRBJ1-1; D gene ambiguous. Germline V CDR1 and CDR2: LGHDT, YNNKEL (reference sequence). This CDR3 region has 13 residues. With 4 bases removed from V and 1 base from J, the gap between germline ends came to 7 bases. The CDR3 nucleotides are TGTGCCAGCAGCCTAGGACCGAACACTGAAGCTTTCTTT. Amino acids: CASSLGPNTEAFF.

The chain combines TRBV6-5 with TRBJ2-7, with 10 bases lining up with TRBD1. Germline CDR1 and CDR2: MNHEY and SVGAGI. The CDR3 totals 15 residues. V was clipped by 7 bases and J by 3 bases; unmatched bases: 9. CDR3 amino acids: CASTSPGTGDYEQYF. In nucleotides, the CDR3 is TGTGCCAGCACGTCGCCCGGGACAGGGGACTACGAGCAGTACTTC.

This chain joins TRBV29-1 and TRBJ1-2; 7 bases line up with TRBD1. V lost 6 bases, J lost 8 bases, and 18 bases stayed unmatched. CDR1 is SQVTM and CDR2 is ANQGSEA in the germline V gene. The CDR3 sequence is 15 residues long. CDR3 sequence: CSVANGWAGGQGYTF. CDR3 sequence (DNA): TGCAGCGTCGCAAACGGGTGGGCAGGGGGACAGGGCTACACCTTC. Complete variable domain (other parts from reference TRBV29-1 and TRBJ1-2): SAVISQKPSRDICQRGTSLTIQCQVDSQVTMMFWYRQQPGQSLTLIATANQGSEATYESGFVIDKFPISRPNLTFSTLTVSNMSPEDSSIYLCSVANGWAGGQGYTFGSGTRLTVV.

The chain links TRBV19 to TRBJ2-1; D is unresolved. The ends were cut back, 7 bases at V and 8 bases at J, with 12 bases in the middle. The CDR3 has 12 residues. Germline V lookup: CDR1 LNHDA, CDR2 SQIVND (reference sequence). The chain's CDR3 is CASNGRIDEQFF. The CDR3 nucleotides read TGTGCCAGTAATGGCAGGATCGATGAGCAGTTCTTC.